This paragraph reports one TCR beta chain. Its antigen target is currently unknown. No much larger clone exists at a distance of one base, and base qualities are not known. The data are from a study of cytomegalovirus exposure and HLA in healthy donors (dated by TCRdb to about 2017). Concerning the study at large: The roughly 650 repertoires of the first cohort and the 120 validation repertoires were produced on the same platform, according to a later analysis. The study aimed to test whether signatures of past pathogen exposure could be identified by cataloging public T cell receptors. In addition to the first cohort of roughly 670 subjects, a separate validation cohort of approximately 130 different subjects was used. To predict cytomegalovirus infection status, the study combined high-throughput TCR immunosequencing, statistical association of individual TCRs with disease status, and machine learning.

Separate from the roughly 700-subject first cohort, the validation cohort of 90 to 150 subjects was the group to which the donors belonged. Receptors were amplified or captured by the immunoSEQ multiplex PCR assay. Per the authors' processing: A statistical classification framework was built to diagnose cytomegalovirus status from the catalog of TCR beta chain sequences. The immuneACCESS repertoire file appears here via TCRdb, limited to in-frame rearrangements. These files lack a portion of the clones; in checked studies, under half of the deficit traces to unresolved V genes, and the cause of the others is not known. V and J calls and clone size are given by that table; D and trimming were obtained from the DNA. The sample table records around 400,000 clones; roughly 90% of these occur just once. Of the sample, 0.83% falls within the top ten clones. The paper as a whole reports these results and caveats: The validation cohort had no HLA typing available for a later analysis, so co-occurrence within that cohort was assessed over all 130 or so repertoires. In a later analysis, TCRs clustered in the first cohort were found to also tend to co-occur in the roughly 130 validation repertoires, with 94% of cluster scores above 0. The study gave a list of 150 to 200 TCR beta chains associated with cytomegalovirus. A few of the identified cytomegalovirus-associated TCR beta chains were confirmed in vitro to be specific for cytomegalovirus antigens. The authors suggested that the approach could potentially be extended to other disease states and immunological phenotypes. Across donors, most TCR sequences were observed very rarely, whereas some public TCRs were present in many individuals. Cytomegalovirus status was reported to be diagnosed by the classifier with high specificity and sensitivity in both the original and validation cohorts.

Sequencing was carried out using PBMCs. The sequence was obtained from a woman under 30 in good health and CMV-seronegative.

The sequenced DNA is TGTGCCAGCAGTCCACTAGGGGGAGTCACTGAAGCTTTCTTT. This translates into CASSPLGGVTEAFF. The chain is encoded by TRBV27 joined to TRBJ1-1, and the D gene may be TRBD1, 6 bases matching. For CDR1 and CDR2, the germline V gene (reference sequence) lists MNHEY and SMNVEV. Including cysteine and phenylalanine, the CDR3 has 14 amino acids. Left in the record is the CDR3 DNA by itself, 42 bases read in frame from the first base. Between the V and J ends, shortened by 5 bases and 4 bases respectively, the junction contains 14 bases.